Below are 12 T cell receptor beta chains sequenced from a single sample in a study of human T cells and chemical hapten exposure. TCRdb used MiXCR to reprocess the RACE reads, holding one entry per CDR3 protein. This sample has 60,000 to 80,000 distinct CDR3 sequences, with roughly 6.7% found just once. Time point indicated: pre-sensitization, week 0. Treatment reported: therapeutic diphenylcyclopropenone sensitization with weekly scalp DPC. The sequences come from whole blood, collected in connection with sensitization to the hapten diphenylcyclopropenone (DPC). The receptors shown here come from a woman in her 30s with alopecia areata. Some clones in this sample may be carry-over from other donors' samples.

This clonotype was counted at least ten times. V usage is TRBV20-1 and J usage is TRBJ2-5; maybe TRBD2 (6 bases). Trimming shortened V by 5 bases and J by 2 bases, and 12 bases separated the two germline ends. The CDR3 totals 13 residues. Germline V gives CDR1 DFQATT, CDR2 SNEGSKA (reference sequence). The CDR3 is CSARGLKQETQYF. The CDR3 coding sequence is TGCAGTGCTCGGGGACTGAAGCAAGAGACCCAGTACTTC.

This clonotype has more than one count but fewer than ten. This chain uses TRBV7-9 with TRBJ2-2; the match to TRBD1 covers 8 bases. This CDR3 is built from 18 residues. Germline CDR1 reads SEHNR; CDR2 reads FQNEAQ (reference sequence). Trimming at V came to 8 bases and at J to 0 bases, leaving 14 bases not matched to a gene. CDR3 residues: CASFPGQVKGANTGELFF. Written as DNA, the CDR3 is TGTGCCAGCTTCCCGGGACAGGTCAAGGGGGCGAACACCGGGGAGCTGTTTTTT. Full variable domain (remainder filled in from reference TRBV7-9 and TRBJ2-2): DTGVSQNPRHKITKRGQNVTFRCDPISEHNRLYWYRQTLGQGPEFLTYFQNEAQLEKSRLLSDRFSAERPKGSFSTLEIQRTEQGDSAMYLCASFPGQVKGANTGELFFGEGSRLTVL.

The sample holds many counts of this clonotype. As DNA, the CDR3 is TGTGCCAGCAGCCAAGGCGGGACAGGGTACAATGAGCAGTTCTTC. This encodes CASSQGGTGYNEQFF. V is TRBV3-1 and J is TRBJ2-1; 9 nucleotides match TRBD1. Germline trimming cut 1 base from V and 4 bases from J; bases unmatched to any gene: 2. In germline, CDR1 is LGHDT, CDR2 YNNKEL (reference sequence). This CDR3 contains 15 residues.

This clonotype was counted at least ten times. V is TRBV12-3 or TRBV12-4 and J is TRBJ2-7; 8 bases fit TRBD1. This CDR3 region has 15 residues. The trim removed 2 bases at V and 1 base at J, leaving 4 bases unmatched. The chain's CDR3 is CASSLSQGASYEQYF. CDR3 nucleotide sequence: TGTGCCAGCAGTTTAAGTCAGGGGGCATCCTACGAGCAGTACTTC.

The V and J genes are TRBV29-1 and TRBJ1-2; 11 nucleotides line up with TRBD1. Germline V gene data show CDR1 as SQVTM and CDR2 as ANQGSEA. This CDR3 comprises 16 residues. Trimming took 3 bases from V and 0 from J; bases not matched to a gene: 6. The CDR3: CSVDAGQGGSNYGYTF. CDR3 bases: TGCAGCGTTGATGCGGGACAGGGGGGGTCTAACTATGGCTACACCTTC. The full variable domain, in which reference TRBV29-1 and TRBJ1-2 provide the parts outside the CDR3, is SAVISQKPSRDICQRGTSLTIQCQVDSQVTMMFWYRQQPGQSLTLIATANQGSEATYESGFVIDKFPISRPNLTFSTLTVSNMSPEDSSIYLCSVDAGQGGSNYGYTFGSGTRLTVV.

Many counts were recorded for this clonotype. J is TRBJ2-3 and V is TRBV15; D possibly corresponds to TRBD1 (6 bases). V was shortened by 4 bases and J by 5 bases, with 16 bases between the two germline ends. The CDR3 has 15 residues. CDR1 is LNHNV, CDR2 YYDKDF, per germline (reference sequence). The CDR3 DNA reads TGTGCCACCAGCAATATCCCCAGGGGCGAAGATACGCAGTATTTT. Its protein product is CATSNIPRGEDTQYF.

This clonotype appeared many times. The chain links TRBV7-8 to TRBJ1-1, with 7 bases fitting TRBD1. The CDR3 sequence is 16 residues long. The V gene's germline CDR1 is SGHVS and CDR2 FQNEAQ. V was clipped by 2 bases and J by 2 bases; unmatched bases: 8. CDR3 sequence (DNA): TGTGCCAGCAGCTTAAGGGACAGACTATTTAACACTGAAGCTTTCTTT. It is translated as CASSLRDRLFNTEAFF. The full variable domain, completed using reference TRBV7-8 and TRBJ1-1, is GAGVSQSPRYKVAKRGQDVALRCDPISGHVSLFWYQQALGQGPEFLTYFQNEAQLDKSGLPSDRFFAERPEGSVSTLKIQRTQQEDSAVYLCASSLRDRLFNTEAFFGQGTRLTVV.

This clonotype was seen ten or more times. The CDR3 loop is CASSSGQGLGYYNSPLHF. Here the CDR3 DNA reads TGTGCCAGCAGCTCCGGACAGGGGCTTGGATACTATAATTCACCCCTCCACTTT. The chain is built from TRBV7-3 and TRBJ1-6, with 9 bases identical to TRBD1. Looked up from germline, CDR1 is SGHTA and CDR2 is FQGTGA. The CDR3 totals 18 residues. Trimming removed 4 bases from V and 3 bases from J; junction bases left unmatched: 10.

This clonotype was detected ten times or more. The chain joins TRBV2 to TRBJ1-1, with D possibly matching TRBD1 (6 bases). Per the germline V gene, CDR1 is SNHLY and CDR2 is FYNNEI. Trimming shortened V by 3 bases and J by 2 bases, and 7 bases separated the two germline ends. The CDR3 consists of 13 residues. The CDR3 reads CASSETGNTEAFF. CDR3 coding DNA: TGTGCCAGCAGTGAGACAGGAAACACTGAAGCTTTCTTT.

This clonotype was detected ten times or more. The chain links TRBV7-9 to TRBJ2-6; no firm D call. The CDR3 length is 16 residues. The germline CDR1 and CDR2 sequences are SEHNR and FQNEAQ (reference sequence). V was trimmed by 5 bases and J by 1 base, leaving 12 bases between them. As DNA, the CDR3 is TGTGCCAGCAGCACACCAGGACGGTCTGGGGCCAACGTCCTGACTTTC. This gives the protein CASSTPGRSGANVLTF. Full variable domain (missing parts from reference TRBV7-9 and TRBJ2-6): DTGVSQNPRHKITKRGQNVTFRCDPISEHNRLYWYRQTLGQGPEFLTYFQNEAQLEKSRLLSDRFSAERPKGSFSTLEIQRTEQGDSAMYLCASSTPGRSGANVLTFGAGSRLTVL.

This clonotype has a count of ten or more. The genes are TRBV5-5 and TRBJ1-4; TRBD1 is a possible D gene (6 bases). V lost 3 bases to trimming and J lost 8 bases, with 20 bases between them. The CDR3 has 16 amino acids. Germline loops: CDR1 SGHKS, CDR2 YYEKEE (reference sequence). The CDR3 is CASSSRLGATSEKLFF. In DNA form, the CDR3 reads TGTGCCAGCAGCTCGCGTTTGGGGGCAACATCCGAAAAACTGTTTTTT.

This clonotype was counted ten times or more. The chain couples TRBV9 to TRBJ1-6; D is possibly TRBD1 (6 bases). The CDR3 is 13 amino acids. From germline, CDR1 is SGDLS and CDR2 YYNGEE. Trimming stripped 4 bases from V and 9 bases from J, with 11 bases between. Here the CDR3 reads CASSSGDGSPLHF. The CDR3, as DNA: TGTGCCAGCAGCTCAGGGGACGGTTCACCCCTCCACTTT.